One sample yielded the 14 T cell receptor beta chains listed below, sequenced in a study of OX40 agonist ivuxolimab in advanced cancers. Using immunoSEQ multiplex PCR, the repertoire was profiled, and TCRdb retains in-frame clones only, with some absent. The sample has approximately 74,000 clones; 75% to 95% are singletons. Sequences were derived from CD4+ or CD8+ T cells sorted from blood, sampled in a trial of the OX40 agonist ivuxolimab. The receptors originated from an adult with an advanced solid tumor such as melanoma, head and neck, liver or kidney cancer.

This clone was counted a few times. The chain combines TRBV7-9 with TRBJ1-2; 7 bases map to TRBD1. CDR3 length: 17 amino acids. Germline V lookup: CDR1 SEHNR, CDR2 FQNEAQ (reference sequence). V lost 2 bases and J lost 3; bases outside the gene matches: 12. The CDR3 reads CASSLTEKRQGDYGYTF. In DNA form, the CDR3 reads TGTGCCAGCAGCTTAACCGAAAAGAGACAGGGAGACTATGGCTACACCTTC.

This clone was counted a single time. The rearrangement uses TRBV5-1 and TRBJ2-2; D not certain. The CDR3 spans 14 residues. CDR1 and CDR2 from the germline V gene are SGHRS and YFSETQ. V lost 2 bases to trimming and J lost 1 base, with 6 bases between them. CDR3 nucleotide sequence: TGCGCCAGCAGCTTTTTGAGGAACACCGGGGAGCTGTTTTTT. Amino acids: CASSFLRNTGELFF.

This chain connects TRBV4-3 to TRBJ1-4; 11 bases map to TRBD1. The CDR3 runs to 18 residues. V trimming: 4 bases; J trimming: 8 bases; junction bases outside the gene matches: 15. Per the germline V gene, CDR1 is LGHNA and CDR2 is YSLEER. DNA of the CDR3: TGCGCCAGCAGCCGCGACAGTGCTGGACAGGGGGCACGGGAAAAACTGTTTTTT. It yields the protein CASSRDSAGQGAREKLFF.

V usage is TRBV4-3 and J usage is TRBJ1-1; D is unclear. Germline V gene sequence: CDR1 LGHNA, CDR2 YSLEER. This CDR3 has 14 residues. V lost 0 bases, J lost 5 bases, and 10 bases lay in between. CDR3 in DNA: TGCGCCAGCAGCCAAGACGGGTACCAGACTGAAGCTTTCTTT. Residues: CASSQDGYQTEAFF.

The chain combines TRBV4-1 with TRBJ1-4; TRBD1 might be the D (5 bases). Germline CDR1 MGHRA, CDR2 YSYEKL. V was shortened by 4 bases and J by 3 bases, with 15 bases between the two germline ends. The CDR3 has 16 amino acids. CDR3 sequence reads: CASSPSGAASNEKLFF. The CDR3 region has the DNA TGCGCCAGCAGCCCAAGCGGGGCGGCCTCTAATGAAAAACTGTTTTTT.

This clone was found once. The chain couples TRBV7-9 to TRBJ2-5; D perhaps matches TRBD2 (5 bases). The CDR3 consists of 15 residues. Trimming shortened V by 5 bases and J by 2 bases, and 15 bases separated the two germline ends. Germline CDR1 SEHNR, CDR2 FQNEAQ (reference sequence). This CDR3 is CASSDSRDGQETQYF. CDR3 DNA sequence: TGTGCCAGCAGCGATAGCCGGGATGGTCAAGAGACCCAGTACTTC.

CDR3 nucleotide sequence: TGTGCCAGCAGCTTGATGATGAACACTGAAGCTTTCTTT. Its translation: CASSLMMNTEAFF. The gene calls are TRBV5-6 and TRBJ1-1; D is undetermined. The V end was cut by 1 base, the J end by 0 bases, with 4 bases between. Per the germline V gene, CDR1 is SGHDT and CDR2 is YYEEEE. The CDR3 extends over 13 amino acids. The entire variable domain, with the rest obtained from reference TRBV5-6 and TRBJ1-1, is as follows: DAGVTQSPTHLIKTRGQQVTLRCSPKSGHDTVSWYQQALGQGPQFIFQYYEEEERQRGNFPDRFSGHQFPNYSSELNVNALLLGDSALYLCASSLMMNTEAFFGQGTRLTVV.

Points on this clone: The sample carries other DNA sequences with the same CDR3. The CDR3 region has the DNA TGTGCCAGCAGTTTAGGGGGTGAGCAGTTCTTC. Encoded protein: CASSLGGEQFF. The V and J genes are TRBV28 and TRBJ2-1, with D perhaps being TRBD1 or TRBD2 (5 bases each). Trimming removed 2 bases at V and 9 bases at J, with 5 bases between. Germline lookup yields CDR1 MDHEN and CDR2 SYDVKM. The CDR3 runs to 11 residues. Drawing the rest from reference TRBV28 and TRBJ2-1, the complete variable domain is DVKVTQSSRYLVKRTGEKVFLECVQDMDHENMFWYRQDPGLGLRLIYFSYDVKMKEKGDIPEGYSVSREKKERFSLILESASTNQTSMYLCASSLGGEQFFGPGTRLTVL.

The chain uses TRBV5-6 and TRBJ2-7; 7 nucleotides agree with TRBD1. The trim removed 4 bases at V and 2 bases at J, leaving 6 bases unmatched. CDR1 and CDR2 (germline): SGHDT, YYEEEE. The CDR3 length is 14 residues. The CDR3 DNA reads as TGTGCCAGCAGCATACCGGGACAGACCTACGAGCAGTACTTC. This translates into CASSIPGQTYEQYF. The complete variable domain, with remaining parts taken from reference TRBV5-6 and TRBJ2-7, reads DAGVTQSPTHLIKTRGQQVTLRCSPKSGHDTVSWYQQALGQGPQFIFQYYEEEERQRGNFPDRFSGHQFPNYSSELNVNALLLGDSALYLCASSIPGQTYEQYFGPGTRLTVT.

The V and J genes are TRBV27 and TRBJ2-5; D is ambiguous. The V and J ends lost 8 bases and 4 bases respectively, with 14 bases between them. Per germline, CDR1 MNHEY and CDR2 SMNVEV (reference sequence). The CDR3 has 13 residues. CDR3 sequence (DNA): TGTGCCAGCGGCGACAAAATGGGAGAGACCCAGTACTTC. It is translated as CASGDKMGETQYF.

V usage is TRBV2 and J usage is TRBJ2-7; TRBD2 matches at 9 bases. The trim removed 8 bases at V and 0 bases at J, leaving 8 bases unmatched. The germline V gene encodes CDR1 SNHLY and CDR2 FYNNEI. CDR3 length: 15 residues. In nucleotides, the CDR3 is TGTGCCAGCGCATCACTAGCGGGCCTCTCCTACGAGCAGTACTTC. Protein sequence: CASASLAGLSYEQYF. The variable domain in full, with the rest retrieved from reference TRBV2 and TRBJ2-7, is EPEVTQTPSHQVTQMGQEVILRCVPISNHLYFYWYRQILGQKVEFLVSFYNNEISEKSEIFDDQFSVERPDGSNFTLKIRSTKLEDSAMYFCASASLAGLSYEQYFGPGTRLTVT.

The chain carries TRBV7-8 and TRBJ2-7; TRBD1 matches at 11 bases. This CDR3 is built from 12 residues. V shed 9 bases, J shed 6 bases, and the junction held 4 bases outside the gene matches. The germline CDR1 and CDR2 sequences are SGHVS and FQNEAQ. The CDR3 sequence: CASHGQGAEQYF. The CDR3 bases are TGTGCCAGTCACGGACAGGGGGCCGAGCAGTACTTC.

This clone was seen a few times. The chain links TRBV6-5 to TRBJ1-1; TRBD1 is a possible D gene (6 bases). The CDR3 extends over 13 amino acids. Trimming took 5 bases from V and 1 from J, leaving 8 bases between them. CDR1 MNHEY and CDR2 SVGAGI come from the germline V gene. CDR3 sequence: CASSRTENTEAFF. In DNA form, the CDR3 reads TGTGCCAGCAGTCGGACAGAGAACACTGAAGCTTTCTTT.

The rearrangement links TRBV5-4 to TRBJ2-5; perhaps TRBD1 as D (6 bases). Looked up from germline, CDR1 is SGHNT and CDR2 is YYREEE (reference sequence). The CDR3 is 15 amino acids. The V and J ends lost 4 bases and 1 base respectively, with 14 bases between them. Here the CDR3 reads CASSHPDSFQETQYF. The CDR3 coding sequence is TGTGCCAGCAGCCACCCGGACAGCTTCCAAGAGACCCAGTACTTC.